This T cell receptor (beta chain) was sequenced in a study of blood T cell repertoires in COVID-19. Background on the study: Specimens from acute and convalescent COVID-19 originated in the United States, Italy and Spain.

V lost 2 bases to trimming and J lost 4 bases; unmatched junction nucleotides: 7. Germline loops: CDR1 KGHSH, CDR2 LQKENI. CDR3 size: 15 residues. In the original processing: Estimates of nucleated cell counts were drawn from the amplification of reference gene primers. The repertoire was sequenced with immunoSEQ multiplex PCR; TCRdb's copy has only in-frame clones and lacks some. V and J calls and clone size are as listed in that table; D and trimming were resolved from the DNA. Seen here are 150,000 to 200,000 clones, 81% observed once, and the top ten hold under 13%. The chain recombines TRBV18 with TRBJ2-7; TRBD2 agrees at 8 bases. The receptor was derived from a human donor in a cohort sampled during active COVID-19. The sample comprised peripheral blood. The CDR3 DNA reads TGTGCCAGCTCACCAATTAGCGGGAACCAGTACGAGCAGTACTTC. It encodes CASSPISGNQYEQYF.